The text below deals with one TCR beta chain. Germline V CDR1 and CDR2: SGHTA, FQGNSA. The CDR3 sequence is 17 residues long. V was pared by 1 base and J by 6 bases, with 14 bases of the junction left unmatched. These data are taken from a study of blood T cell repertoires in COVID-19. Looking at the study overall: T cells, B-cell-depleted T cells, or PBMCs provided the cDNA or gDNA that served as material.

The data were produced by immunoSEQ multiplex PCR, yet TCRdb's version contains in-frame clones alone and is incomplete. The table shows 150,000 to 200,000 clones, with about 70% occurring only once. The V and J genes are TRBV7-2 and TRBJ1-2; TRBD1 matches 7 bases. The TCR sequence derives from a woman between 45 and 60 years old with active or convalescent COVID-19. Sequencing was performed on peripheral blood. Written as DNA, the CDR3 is TGTGCCAGCAGCTTAGTGCGACAGGGTGGTATTAAGGATGGCTACACCTTC. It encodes CASSLVRQGGIKDGYTF.